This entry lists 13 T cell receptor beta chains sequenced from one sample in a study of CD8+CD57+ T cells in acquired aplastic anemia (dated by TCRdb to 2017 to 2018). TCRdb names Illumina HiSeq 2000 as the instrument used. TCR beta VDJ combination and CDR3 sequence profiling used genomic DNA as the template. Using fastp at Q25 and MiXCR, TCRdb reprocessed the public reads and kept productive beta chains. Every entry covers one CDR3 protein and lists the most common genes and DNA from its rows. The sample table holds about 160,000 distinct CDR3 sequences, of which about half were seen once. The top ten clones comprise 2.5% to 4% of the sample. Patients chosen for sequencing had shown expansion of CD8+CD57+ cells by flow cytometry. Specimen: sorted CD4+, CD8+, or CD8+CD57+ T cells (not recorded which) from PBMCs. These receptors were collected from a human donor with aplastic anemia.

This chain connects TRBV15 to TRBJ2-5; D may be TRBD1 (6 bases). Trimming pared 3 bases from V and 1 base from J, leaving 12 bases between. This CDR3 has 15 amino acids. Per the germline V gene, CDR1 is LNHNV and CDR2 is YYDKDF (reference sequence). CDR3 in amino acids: CATSRERQVQETQYF. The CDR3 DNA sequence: TGTGCCACCAGCAGGGAACGACAGGTCCAAGAGACCCAGTACTTC.

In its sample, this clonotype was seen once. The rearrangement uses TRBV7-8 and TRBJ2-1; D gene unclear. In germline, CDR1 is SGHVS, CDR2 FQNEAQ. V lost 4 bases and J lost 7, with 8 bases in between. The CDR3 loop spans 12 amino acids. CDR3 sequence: CASSYSLNEQFF. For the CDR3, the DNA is TGTGCCAGCAGCTACTCATTGAATGAGCAGTTCTTC.

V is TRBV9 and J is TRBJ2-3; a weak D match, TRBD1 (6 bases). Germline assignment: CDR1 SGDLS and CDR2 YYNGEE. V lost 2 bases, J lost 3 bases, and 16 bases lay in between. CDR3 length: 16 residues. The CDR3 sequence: CASSVARGSPTDTQYF. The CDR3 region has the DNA TGTGCCAGCAGCGTTGCCAGGGGTAGTCCGACAGATACGCAGTATTTT.

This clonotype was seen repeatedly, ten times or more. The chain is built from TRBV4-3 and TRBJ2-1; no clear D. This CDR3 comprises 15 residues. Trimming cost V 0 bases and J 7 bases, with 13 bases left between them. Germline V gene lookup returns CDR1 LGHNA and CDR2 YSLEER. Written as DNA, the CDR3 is TGCGCCAGCAGCCAAGATGCTGGCCCCTGGAATGAGCAGTTCTTC. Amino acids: CASSQDAGPWNEQFF.

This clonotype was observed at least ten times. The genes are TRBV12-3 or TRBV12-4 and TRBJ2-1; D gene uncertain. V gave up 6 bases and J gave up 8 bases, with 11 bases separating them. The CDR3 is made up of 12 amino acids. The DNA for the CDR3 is TGTGCCAGCAGGAAGGGATCTGATGAGCAGTTCTTC. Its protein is CASRKGSDEQFF.

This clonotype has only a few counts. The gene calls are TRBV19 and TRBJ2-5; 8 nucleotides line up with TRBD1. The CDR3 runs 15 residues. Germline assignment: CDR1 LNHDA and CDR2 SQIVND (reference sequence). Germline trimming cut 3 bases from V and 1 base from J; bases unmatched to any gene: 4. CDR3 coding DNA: TGTGCCAGTAGTATCGCAACAGGGGGCCAAGAGACCCAGTACTTC. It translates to CASSIATGGQETQYF. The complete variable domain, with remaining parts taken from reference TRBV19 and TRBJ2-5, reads DGGITQSPKYLFRKEGQNVTLSCEQNLNHDAMYWYRQDPGQGLRLIYYSQIVNDFQKGDIAEGYSVSREKKESFPLTVTSAQKNPTAFYLCASSIATGGQETQYFGPGTRLLVL.

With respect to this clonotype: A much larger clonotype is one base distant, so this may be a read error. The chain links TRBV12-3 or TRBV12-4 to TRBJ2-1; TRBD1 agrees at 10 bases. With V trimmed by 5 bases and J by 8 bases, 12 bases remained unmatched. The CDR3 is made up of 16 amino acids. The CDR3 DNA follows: TGTGCCAGCAGTCCACTGACAGGGGGCGGCCTCGATGAGCAGTTCTTC. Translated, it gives CASSPLTGGGLDEQFF.

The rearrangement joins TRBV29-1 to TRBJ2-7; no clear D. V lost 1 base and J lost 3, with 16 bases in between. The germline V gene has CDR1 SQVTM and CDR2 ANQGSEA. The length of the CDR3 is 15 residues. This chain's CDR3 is CSVEVQGRLSYEQYF. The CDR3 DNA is TGCAGCGTTGAAGTTCAAGGACGGCTAAGCTACGAGCAGTACTTC.

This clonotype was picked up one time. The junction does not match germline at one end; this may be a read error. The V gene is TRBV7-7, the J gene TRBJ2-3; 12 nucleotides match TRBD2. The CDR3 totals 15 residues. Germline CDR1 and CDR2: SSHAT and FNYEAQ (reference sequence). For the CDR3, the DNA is TGTGCTAGCAGCCCCGGACTAGCGGGATCAGATACGCAGTATTTT. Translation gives CASSPGLAGSDTQYF.

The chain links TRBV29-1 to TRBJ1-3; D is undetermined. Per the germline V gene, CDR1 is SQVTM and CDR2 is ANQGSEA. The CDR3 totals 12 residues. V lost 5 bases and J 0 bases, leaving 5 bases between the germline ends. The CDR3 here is CSVLSSGNTIYF. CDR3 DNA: TGCAGCGTTCTGAGCTCTGGAAACACCATATATTTT.

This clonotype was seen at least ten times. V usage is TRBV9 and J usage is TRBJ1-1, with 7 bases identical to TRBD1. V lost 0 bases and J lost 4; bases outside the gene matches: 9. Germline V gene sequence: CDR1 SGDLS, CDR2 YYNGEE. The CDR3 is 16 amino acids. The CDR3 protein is CASSVGAGGHITEAFF. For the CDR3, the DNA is TGTGCCAGCAGCGTAGGGGCAGGGGGTCATATCACTGAAGCTTTCTTT.

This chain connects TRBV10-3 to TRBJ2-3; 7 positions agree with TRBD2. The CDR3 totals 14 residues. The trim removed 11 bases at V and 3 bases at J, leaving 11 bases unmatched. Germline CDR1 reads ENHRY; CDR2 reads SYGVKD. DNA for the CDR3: TGTGCCGTCATCGGGGCTAGCGGTACAGATACGCAGTATTTT. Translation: CAVIGASGTDTQYF.

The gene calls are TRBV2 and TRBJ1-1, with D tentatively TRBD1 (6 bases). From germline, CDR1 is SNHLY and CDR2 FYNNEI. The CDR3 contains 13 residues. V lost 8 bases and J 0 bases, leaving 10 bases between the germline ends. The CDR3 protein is CASWTVLNTEAFF. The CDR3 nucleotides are TGTGCCAGCTGGACAGTCCTGAACACTGAAGCTTTCTTT.